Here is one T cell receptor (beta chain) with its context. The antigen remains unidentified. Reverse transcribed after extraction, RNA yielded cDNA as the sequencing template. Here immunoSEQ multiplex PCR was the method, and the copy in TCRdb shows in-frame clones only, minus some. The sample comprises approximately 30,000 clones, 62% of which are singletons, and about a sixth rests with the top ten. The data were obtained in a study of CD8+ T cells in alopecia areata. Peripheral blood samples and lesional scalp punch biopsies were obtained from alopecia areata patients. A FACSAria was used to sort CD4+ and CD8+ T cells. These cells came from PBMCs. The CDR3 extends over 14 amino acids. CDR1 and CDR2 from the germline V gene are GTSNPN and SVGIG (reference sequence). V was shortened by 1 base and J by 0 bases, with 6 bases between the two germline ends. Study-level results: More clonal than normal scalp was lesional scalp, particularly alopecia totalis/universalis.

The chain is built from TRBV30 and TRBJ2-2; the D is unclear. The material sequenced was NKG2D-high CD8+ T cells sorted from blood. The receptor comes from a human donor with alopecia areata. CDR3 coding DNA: TGTGCCTGGAGTGCAGGAGCGAACACCGGGGAGCTGTTTTTT. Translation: CAWSAGANTGELFF. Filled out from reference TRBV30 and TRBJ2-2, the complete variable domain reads SQTIHQWPATLVQPVGSPLSLECTVEGTSNPNLYWYRQAAGRGLQLLFYSVGIGQISSEVPQNLSASRPQDRQFILSSKKLLLSDSGFYLCAWSAGANTGELFFGEGSRLTVL.